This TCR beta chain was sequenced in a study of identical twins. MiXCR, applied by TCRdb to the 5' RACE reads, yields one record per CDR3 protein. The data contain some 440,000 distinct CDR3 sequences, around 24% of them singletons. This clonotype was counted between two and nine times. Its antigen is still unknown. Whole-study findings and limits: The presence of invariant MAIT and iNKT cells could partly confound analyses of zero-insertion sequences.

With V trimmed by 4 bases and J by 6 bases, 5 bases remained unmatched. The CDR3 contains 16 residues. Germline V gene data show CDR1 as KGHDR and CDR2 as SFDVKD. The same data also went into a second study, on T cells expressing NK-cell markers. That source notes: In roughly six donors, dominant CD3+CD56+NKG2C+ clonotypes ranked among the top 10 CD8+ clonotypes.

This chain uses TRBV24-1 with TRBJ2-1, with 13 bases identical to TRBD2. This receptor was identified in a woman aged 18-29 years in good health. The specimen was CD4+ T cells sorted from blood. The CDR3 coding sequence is TGTGCCACCAGTGACCGGACTAGCGGGGGCCCCAATGAGCAGTTCTTC. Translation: CATSDRTSGGPNEQFF.